This is a list of T cell receptor beta chains from one sample in a study of patients and donors after allogeneic stem cell transplantation. TCRdb used MiXCR to reprocess the RT-PCR reads, holding one entry per CDR3 protein. The data hold about 410,000 distinct CDR3 sequences, with around 16% observed a single time. Sequenced material: blood, either unsorted or a sorted T cell fraction (not recorded which). The receptors stem from a human donor who was either an allogeneic HSCT recipient or a stem cell or donor lymphocyte infusion donor (not recorded which). It is not recorded whose cells these are; they may come from a transplant donor. Both conserved end residues are part of each CDR3. Fields, in order: J gene, D gene, clone size, V gene, CDR3 DNA, CDR3 protein. D genes are given only for firm matches. Rows give clone size only sometimes, using once, few, many, or a class for an expanded clone.

TRBJ2-3	TRBD1	.	TRBV6-2/TRBV6-3	TGTGCCAGCAGTTACCCCGCCCCCCATGACAGGGGGCTCGGCACAGATACGCAGTATTTT	CASSYPAPHDRGLGTDTQYF
TRBJ2-5	.	many	TRBV5-1	TGCGCCAGCAGCCTGGGGGGGACAGCAACACAAGAGACCCAGTACTTC	CASSLGGTATQETQYF
TRBJ1-4	.	.	TRBV28	TGTGCCAGCACCTGGGACACACTTAATGAAAAACTGTTTTTT	CASTWDTLNEKLFF
TRBJ2-5	.	few	TRBV5-1	TGCGCCAGCAGCTCCGCGGAGGGCCCAGAGACCCAGTACTTC	CASSSAEGPETQYF
TRBJ2-3	.	.	TRBV14	TGTGCCAGCAGCCAAGTCCAGCGGAGATACACAGATACGCAGTATTTT	CASSQVQRRYTDTQYF
TRBJ2-3	.	few	TRBV5-1	TGCGCCAGCAGCTTGAAGGCGGGGTGGGGCACAGATACGCAGTATTTT	CASSLKAGWGTDTQYF
TRBJ1-5	.	.	TRBV2	TGTGCCAGCAGTGAACTTAGGACAAGGGGGGATCAGCCCCAGCATTTT	CASSELRTRGDQPQHF
TRBJ2-1	TRBD2	few	TRBV6-1	TGTGCCAGCAGTGATCCGGGTGCGGCTAGCGGGAGAAATGAGCAGTTCTTC	CASSDPGAASGRNEQFF
TRBJ2-1	.	many	TRBV5-6	TGTGCCAGCAGGGGTACGGGGGGCCCCTACAATGAGCAGTTCTTC	CASRGTGGPYNEQFF
TRBJ2-2	.	many	TRBV5-6	TGTGCCAGCAGCCGGGGCAGCCACACCGGGGAGCTGTTTTTT	CASSRGSHTGELFF
TRBJ2-6	.	.	TRBV14	TGTGCCAGCAGCCTAGAACTGCCTGGGGCCAACGTCCTGACTTTC	CASSLELPGANVLTF
TRBJ1-1	.	few	TRBV3-1	TGTGCCAGCAGCCAATCGACAGGCCGGAACACTGAAGCTTTCTTT	CASSQSTGRNTEAFF
TRBJ2-5	.	few	TRBV7-2	TGTGCCAGCAGCCCCTCCCTCAGTATCGGCGAGACCCAGTACTTC	CASSPSLSIGETQYF
TRBJ2-1	.	many	TRBV3-1	TGTGCCAGCAGCCAAACCTTGGGTGAGCAGTTCTTC	CASSQTLGEQFF
TRBJ2-3	.	.	TRBV2	TGTGCCAGCAGAAGGATCCTTAGCGGTACGCAGTATTTT	CASRRILSGTQYF
TRBJ1-5	TRBD1	few	TRBV18	TGTGCCAGCTCACGGGGGACAGTCAATCAGCCCCAGCATTTT	CASSRGTVNQPQHF
TRBJ2-7	.	.	TRBV29-1	TGCAGCGCCGGGACCGAGAGCTCCTACGAGCAGTACTTC	CSAGTESSYEQYF
TRBJ1-5	.	.	TRBV6-2/TRBV6-3	TGTGCCAGCAGTCAGGCCCGGGGTGGCAATCAGCCCCAGCATTTT	CASSQARGGNQPQHF
TRBJ2-2	.	.	TRBV29-1	TGCAGCGCCCTCGGGCGGGCGAACACCGGGGAGCTGTTTTTT	CSALGRANTGELFF
TRBJ2-1	.	few	TRBV4-3	TGCGCCAGCAGCCAAGACCGTCCTCCGGGGGCACATGAGCAGTTCTTC	CASSQDRPPGAHEQFF
TRBJ1-1	.	.	TRBV4-1	TGCGCCAGCAGCCACCCGGCGAGCGGACGTAGGGGCACTGAAGCTTTCTTT	CASSHPASGRRGTEAFF
TRBJ1-2	TRBD1	few	TRBV7-3	TGTGCCAGCAGCTTGGACAGGGGGCATGGCTACACCTTC	CASSLDRGHGYTF
TRBJ1-1	.	few	TRBV29-1	TGCAGCGTTGAAGAAGTTGAAGCTTTCTTT	CSVEEVEAFF
TRBJ1-3	TRBD1	few	TRBV3-1	TGTGCCAGCAGCCAACCCCAGGGGGTGGGAAACACCATATATTTT	CASSQPQGVGNTIYF
TRBJ2-3	TRBD2	few	TRBV25-1	TGTGCCAGCAGTGAGACCAGACTAGCGGGAATCACAGATACGCAGTATTTT	CASSETRLAGITDTQYF
TRBJ2-7	TRBD2	.	TRBV20-1	TGCAGTGCTAACCTTTGGACTAGCGGAAAGATCAACGAGCAGTACTTC	CSANLWTSGKINEQYF
TRBJ2-2	.	few	TRBV2	TGTGCCAGCACCCCATATAGCGGAGTCGAGACCGGGGAGCTGTTTTTT	CASTPYSGVETGELFF
TRBJ2-3	.	few	TRBV11-2	TGTGCCAGCAGCTTACCAGGCGGGATGAGCACAGATACGCAGTATTTT	CASSLPGGMSTDTQYF
TRBJ1-2	.	.	TRBV12-3/TRBV12-4	TGTGCCAGCAGTTTTCGGGCTGGGCGGTTGAATGGCTACACCTTC	CASSFRAGRLNGYTF
TRBJ2-1	TRBD2	few	TRBV7-3	TGTGCCAGCAGCATAGCCGGGACTAGCTTTACCAATGAGCAGTTCTTC	CASSIAGTSFTNEQFF
TRBJ1-1	.	.	TRBV7-9	TGTGCCAGCAGCTTACCCGGGACCTTGGGAACTGAAGCTTTCTTT	CASSLPGTLGTEAFF
TRBJ2-1	TRBD2	many	TRBV6-1	TGTGCCAGCCGGGGCGGGGGTAGTGGTGAGCAGTTCTTC	CASRGGGSGEQFF
TRBJ2-5	.	many	TRBV7-7	TGTGCTAGCAGCTCCATCCCCCTGGGGACCCAGTACTTC	CASSSIPLGTQYF
TRBJ2-2	TRBD2	many	TRBV7-3	TGTGCCAGCAGCCGACTAGCGGGAACCGGGGAGCTGTTTTTT	CASSRLAGTGELFF
TRBJ2-7	.	few	TRBV7-8	TGTGCCAGCAGCTGGGTAGGGGGTACCGTTTCCTACGAGCAGTACTTC	CASSWVGGTVSYEQYF
TRBJ2-3	TRBD2	few	TRBV5-1	TGCGCCAGCAGTGGACTAGCGGGGGGCACAGATACGCAGTATTTT	CASSGLAGGTDTQYF
TRBJ2-7	.	.	TRBV6-5	TGTGCCAGCAGTTATGATGGGCTTCTCACCTACGAGCAGTACTTC	CASSYDGLLTYEQYF
TRBJ2-5	.	.	TRBV20-1	TGCAGTGCTCGGAGGGGGTCAGGGGGAGGGGAGACCCAGTACTTC	CSARRGSGGGETQYF
TRBJ2-2	.	.	TRBV28	TGTGGCAGCTTATCTCCCAACACCGGGGAGCTGTTTTTT	CGSLSPNTGELFF
TRBJ1-5	.	few	TRBV19	TGTGCCAGTAGTATATCCATAGGACAGCGGAATCAGCCCCAGCATTTT	CASSISIGQRNQPQHF
TRBJ2-7	.	.	TRBV3-1	TGTGCCAGCAGCCAAGCTGGGTTCGAGCAGTACTTC	CASSQAGFEQYF
TRBJ1-1	.	.	TRBV27	TGTGCCAGCCGACGGGCCTCTCTACTAAACACTGAAGCTTTCTTT	CASRRASLLNTEAFF
TRBJ2-5	.	.	TRBV5-1	TGCGCCAGCAGCTTGGTTTCGTACCAAGAGACCCAGTACTTC	CASSLVSYQETQYF
TRBJ1-2	.	few	TRBV20-1	TGCAGTGCTAGATCTGGCGGGGAGGGGGTTAGCTATGGCTACACCTTC	CSARSGGEGVSYGYTF
TRBJ1-3	.	many	TRBV12-3/TRBV12-4	TGTGCCAGCAGTTTACGGTCCGGGGGCTCTGGAAACACCATATATTTT	CASSLRSGGSGNTIYF
TRBJ1-2	TRBD1	many	TRBV29-1	TGCAGCTTTCGGGACAGGGCCACTACCTATGGCTACACCTTC	CSFRDRATTYGYTF
TRBJ1-1	.	few	TRBV12-3/TRBV12-4	TGTGCCAGCAGTTGGAGTCGGGGGATGAACACTGAAGCTTTCTTT	CASSWSRGMNTEAFF
TRBJ1-6	.	.	TRBV10-2	TGCGCCACTAAGGGGCAGGGAGGATCACCCCTCCACTTT	CATKGQGGSPLHF
TRBJ2-2	.	.	TRBV6-4	TGTGCCAGCAGTGCTCAGGGGCTCACCGGGGAGCTGTTTTTT	CASSAQGLTGELFF
TRBJ2-7	TRBD1	few	TRBV18	TGTGCCAGCTCACCAAGGCCCCCGGGACAGCATTACGAGCAGTACTTC	CASSPRPPGQHYEQYF
TRBJ1-5	.	few	TRBV6-1	TGTGCCAGCAGTCGGGATTCCAAGAGCCAGGGCAATCAGCCCCAGCATTTT	CASSRDSKSQGNQPQHF
TRBJ2-7	.	.	TRBV28	TGTGCCAGCAGTCCCCCTAGGGCCAGCAGCCAGTACTTC	CASSPPRASSQYF
TRBJ2-3	.	.	TRBV7-6	TGTGCCAGCAGCTTATTCCAGGGATCTAGCACAGATACGCAGTATTTT	CASSLFQGSSTDTQYF
TRBJ2-2	.	many	TRBV5-1	TGCGCCAGCCGGACTACAAACACCGGGGAGCTGTTTTTT	CASRTTNTGELFF
TRBJ2-3	.	.	TRBV2	TGTGCCAGCAGTGAAGAGATTACTAGCACAGATACGCAGTATTTT	CASSEEITSTDTQYF
TRBJ1-1	.	.	TRBV29-1	TGCAGCGTTGATAGGCTTCTGAACACTGAAGCTTTCTTT	CSVDRLLNTEAFF
TRBJ2-1	.	few	TRBV11-1	TGTGCCAGCAGCTTAGCTGGTACGGGGCGATCGTCCTACAATGAGCAGTTCTTC	CASSLAGTGRSSYNEQFF